Following are 26 T cell receptor beta chains from one sample sequenced in a study of control samples from healthy donors and cancer patients (dated by TCRdb to the early 2020s). Library prep was done by the immunoSEQ multiplex PCR assay. Sourced from immuneACCESS, this table was stored by TCRdb with only in-frame sequences that have V and J called. A share of the clones is absent; for the studies checked, an unresolved V gene accounts for under half, and the remainder has no known explanation. The sample table contains about 170,000 clones; only one count was recorded for around 92% of them. The leading ten clones occupy about 1.6% of the sample. Sequencing used blood. Source of these receptors: a woman aged 25 to 39 in good health.

This sequence joins TRBV19 and TRBJ1-2; 9 bases map to TRBD1. Per the germline V gene, CDR1 is LNHDA and CDR2 is SQIVND (reference sequence). CDR3 length equals 14 residues. J gave up 8 bases and V 1 base, and 5 bases lay outside the gene matches. This chain's CDR3 is CASSIAPGQGGYTF. For the CDR3, the DNA is TGTGCCAGTAGTATAGCCCCGGGACAGGGAGGCTACACCTTC.

The V call is TRBV6-6, the J call TRBJ1-4; 8 positions agree with TRBD1. There are 15 residues in the CDR3. The trim removed 5 bases at V and 8 bases at J, leaving 10 bases unmatched. Germline CDR1 MNHNY, CDR2 SVGAGI (reference sequence). CDR3 DNA sequence: TGTGCCAGCAGTCTTTCAGGACAGGGCCCAGAAAAACTGTTTTTT. Translated: CASSLSGQGPEKLFF.

The chain uses TRBV4-2 and TRBJ2-5, with TRBD2 matching 11 bases. Germline loops: CDR1 LGHNA, CDR2 YNFKEQ. CDR3 length equals 17 residues. V shed 1 base and J 5 bases; nucleotides not matched to a gene: 9. The CDR3 region is CASSQGLAGGGRETQYF. The DNA of the CDR3 is TGTGCCAGCAGCCAAGGGCTAGCGGGAGGTGGGCGGGAGACCCAGTACTTC.

V is TRBV3-1 (or the pseudogene TRBV3-2) and J is TRBJ1-5, with D unclear. With 1 base removed from V and 4 bases from J, the gap between germline ends came to 5 bases. The CDR3 runs to 13 residues. Looked up from germline, CDR1 is LGHDT and CDR2 is YNNKEL (reference sequence). For the CDR3, the DNA is TGTGCCAGCAGCCAAGGCCTAAATCAGCCCCAGCATTTT. Protein: CASSQGLNQPQHF.

This clone was counted a single time. The J gene is TRBJ2-1, the V gene TRBV6-6, with 8 nucleotides matching TRBD2. Germline-derived CDR1 and CDR2 are MNHNY and SVGAGI (reference sequence). V lost 6 bases to trimming and J lost 2 bases; unmatched junction nucleotides: 3. CDR3 length equals 14 residues. The CDR3 nucleotides are TGTGCCAGCAGAAGCGGGAGTGCCTACAATGAGCAGTTCTTC. This codes for CASRSGSAYNEQFF.

As concerns this clone: Other DNA sequences of this sample code for an identical CDR3. The chain joins TRBV6-6 to TRBJ1-6; TRBD1 agrees at 8 bases. J gave up 7 bases and V 2 bases, and 1 base lay outside the gene matches. CDR3 length: 14 amino acids. Per the germline V gene, CDR1 is MNHNY and CDR2 is SVGAGI (reference sequence). The CDR3 reads CASSYGDRNSPLHF. As DNA, the CDR3 is TGTGCCAGCAGTTACGGGGACAGGAATTCACCCCTCCACTTT.

The V and J genes are TRBV28 and TRBJ1-2, with 8 positions matching TRBD1. Germline lookup yields CDR1 MDHEN and CDR2 SYDVKM. The CDR3 extends over 14 amino acids. J was trimmed by 5 bases and V by 7 bases; bases with no gene match: 9. CDR3: CASKIGQGGYGYTF. The CDR3 coding sequence is TGTGCCAGCAAGATAGGACAGGGAGGTTATGGCTACACCTTC.

V is TRBV4-2 and J is TRBJ1-1; 9 nucleotides line up with TRBD1. The CDR3 runs to 15 residues. CDR1 is LGHNA and CDR2 is YNFKEQ in the germline V gene. With 6 bases clipped from V and 5 bases from J, the junction kept 10 bases outside the gene matches. The CDR3 nucleotides read TGTGCCAGCAGACCCAGGACAGGGGAGTGGACTGAAGCTTTCTTT. This gives the protein CASRPRTGEWTEAFF.

In its sample, this clone was seen once. V usage is TRBV19 and J usage is TRBJ2-6, with D possibly called TRBD1 or TRBD2 (7 bases each). The ends were cut back, 9 bases at V and 4 bases at J, with 10 bases in the middle. The V gene's germline CDR1 is LNHDA and CDR2 SQIVND (reference sequence). The CDR3 length is 13 residues. The CDR3 DNA reads TGTGCCAGCAGGGGGGGAGGGGCCAACGTCCTGACTTTC. Its translation: CASRGGGANVLTF.

The CDR3 is CASSRTSGGTLHEQYF. As DNA, the CDR3 is TGTGCCAGCAGCCGGACTAGCGGGGGGACCCTACACGAGCAGTACTTC. The chain uses TRBV4-2 and TRBJ2-7; 14 bases are shared with TRBD2. Germline lookup yields CDR1 LGHNA and CDR2 YNFKEQ. The V and J ends lost 4 bases and 5 bases, in that order; junction bases with no gene match: 7. The CDR3 has 16 residues.

Only one count was recorded for this clone. Other DNA sequences within the sample encode an identical CDR3. The chain combines TRBV27 with TRBJ2-1, with 12 bases fitting TRBD2. Germline V gene data show CDR1 as MNHEY and CDR2 as SMNVEV (reference sequence). This CDR3 spans 14 amino acids. Losses at the gene ends were 2 bases for V and 7 bases for J; bases not matched to a gene: 0. DNA of the CDR3: TGTGCCAGCAGTTTACTAGCGGGAGGGAATGAGCAGTTCTTC. Its translation is CASSLLAGGNEQFF.

Comments on this clone: Other nucleotide sequences from this sample produce the same CDR3. This chain links TRBV27 with TRBJ2-7; TRBD2 matches at 7 bases. This CDR3 is 14 amino acids long. V was pared by 3 bases and J by 4 bases, with 6 bases of the junction left unmatched. Germline CDR1 MNHEY, CDR2 SMNVEV (reference sequence). The CDR3 is CASSFSGGPYEQYF. The CDR3 nucleotides read TGTGCCAGCAGTTTTTCGGGAGGACCTTACGAGCAGTACTTC.

The V gene is TRBV5-4, the J gene TRBJ1-3; 8 positions match TRBD1. Germline V gene lookup returns CDR1 SGHNT and CDR2 YYREEE (reference sequence). V lost 2 bases and J lost 2; bases outside the gene matches: 0. The CDR3 length is 14 residues. The CDR3 reads CASSFRGPGNTIYF. CDR3 nucleotides: TGTGCCAGCAGCTTCAGGGGGCCTGGAAACACCATATATTTT. Complete variable domain (other parts from reference TRBV5-4 and TRBJ1-3): ETGVTQSPTHLIKTRGQQVTLRCSSQSGHNTVSWYQQALGQGPQFIFQYYREEENGRGNFPPRFSGLQFPNYSSELNVNALELDDSALYLCASSFRGPGNTIYFGEGSWLTVV.

The J gene is TRBJ2-1, the V gene TRBV12-3 or TRBV12-4; 9 bases fit TRBD2. CDR3 length: 13 amino acids. V lost 6 bases and J lost 8; bases outside the gene matches: 5. The CDR3 nucleotides read TGTGCCAGCAGGGCGGGGGGGATTGATGAGCAGTTCTTC. It is translated as CASRAGGIDEQFF.

The V gene is TRBV11-2, the J gene TRBJ2-1, with TRBD2 matching over 12 bases. CDR3 size: 15 residues. CDR1 is SGHAT, CDR2 FQNNGV, per germline. With 2 bases clipped from V and 4 bases from J, the junction kept 0 bases outside the gene matches. In nucleotides, the CDR3 is TGTGCCAGCAGCTTAACTAGCGGGAGGTACAATGAGCAGTTCTTC. Its translation is CASSLTSGRYNEQFF.

The chain carries TRBV30 and TRBJ2-7, with D perhaps matching TRBD1 (7 bases). The V gene lost 3 bases and the J gene lost 0 bases, with 12 bases spanning the gap. The CDR3 contains 14 residues. Looked up from germline, CDR1 is GTSNPN and CDR2 is SVGIG (reference sequence). The chain's CDR3 is CAWSPGGGSYEQYF. The CDR3 DNA reads TGTGCCTGGAGCCCAGGGGGAGGCTCCTACGAGCAGTACTTC.

This chain joins TRBV7-9 and TRBJ2-1; 7 bases agree with TRBD2. J lost 4 bases, V lost 1 base, and 10 bases had no gene match. The CDR3 is 17 amino acids. CDR1 and CDR2 (germline): SEHNR, FQNEAQ (reference sequence). For the CDR3, the DNA is TGTGCCAGCAGCTTAGATAGCGCGGGAGTAAAGTACAATGAGCAGTTCTTC. Its protein is CASSLDSAGVKYNEQFF.

The CDR3 sequence is CASSLRRSSYNEQFF. The CDR3 DNA is TGTGCCAGCAGCTTAAGGCGGAGCTCCTACAATGAGCAGTTCTTC. The V gene is TRBV7-3, the J gene TRBJ2-1; D is unresolved. V was cut by 1 base and J by 0 bases, with 7 bases left in between. The germline CDR1 and CDR2 sequences are SGHTA and FQGTGA. The CDR3 contains 15 residues.

The CDR3 spells CASAPRDANEKLFF. The CDR3 DNA sequence: TGTGCTAGTGCCCCCCGGGACGCGAATGAAAAACTGTTTTTT. This chain links TRBV12-5 with TRBJ1-4; D is perhaps TRBD1 (5 bases). V was clipped by 7 bases and J by 5 bases, with 14 bases between them. CDR3 length equals 14 residues. CDR1 is LGHNT and CDR2 is FRNRAP in the germline V gene.

V and J are TRBV7-9 and TRBJ1-5; perhaps TRBD1 as D (5 bases). Germline loops: CDR1 SEHNR, CDR2 FQNEAQ (reference sequence). The CDR3 length is 15 residues. Trimming removed 1 base from V and 1 base from J, with 8 bases in between. The CDR3 region is CASSLGGPSNQPQHF. In DNA form, the CDR3 reads TGTGCCAGCAGCTTAGGGGGACCCAGCAATCAGCCCCAGCATTTT.

Turning to this clone: Other DNA sequences in the same sample also yield this CDR3. The chain employs TRBV12-3 or TRBV12-4 and TRBJ1-5, with D perhaps matching TRBD1 (5 bases). V was clipped by 1 base and J by 5 bases, with 6 bases between them. The CDR3 loop spans 13 amino acids. The CDR3 coding sequence is TGTGCCAGCAGTTTAGGGGGCGATCAGCCCCAGCATTTT. Its protein product is CASSLGGDQPQHF.

Concerning this clone: The sample contains more than one DNA sequence encoding this CDR3. This chain uses TRBV7-9 with TRBJ2-7; 7 nucleotides match TRBD2. The CDR3 length is 12 residues. V was pared by 3 bases and J by 4 bases, with 0 bases of the junction left unmatched. CDR1 SEHNR and CDR2 FQNEAQ come from the germline V gene (reference sequence). CDR3 in DNA: TGTGCCAGCAGCTTTAGCGGGTACGAGCAGTACTTC. Its translation is CASSFSGYEQYF.

The V gene is TRBV13, the J gene TRBJ1-2; D gene ambiguous. V lost 0 bases and J 0 bases, leaving 5 bases between the germline ends. Germline V gene data show CDR1 as PRHDT and CDR2 as FYEKMQ (reference sequence). The length of the CDR3 is 14 residues. This CDR3 is CASSLGEANYGYTF. CDR3 coding DNA: TGTGCCAGCAGCTTAGGGGAGGCTAACTATGGCTACACCTTC.

This clone was picked up one time. CDR3 residues: CATSRTGGGNQPQHF. The CDR3 DNA sequence: TGTGCCACCAGCAGGACAGGGGGCGGCAATCAGCCCCAGCATTTT. The J gene is TRBJ1-5, the V gene TRBV15; TRBD1 aligns across 10 bases. CDR1 LNHNV and CDR2 YYDKDF come from the germline V gene (reference sequence). Trimming cost V 3 bases and J 2 bases; bases outside gene matches: 1. CDR3 length: 15 residues.

The chain links TRBV12-5 to TRBJ1-4, with D uncertain. Germline loops: CDR1 LGHNT, CDR2 FRNRAP. V lost 6 bases to trimming and J lost 2 bases, with 7 bases between them. The CDR3 runs to 13 residues. CDR3 nucleotide sequence: TGTGCTAGTGGGGGCTGGACTAATGAAAAACTGTTTTTT. Its protein product is CASGGWTNEKLFF.

The chain combines TRBV28 with TRBJ2-7, with 10 bases that match TRBD2. The germline gives CDR1 MDHEN, CDR2 SYDVKM. The V and J ends lost 8 bases and 0 bases, in that order; junction bases with no gene match: 1. CDR3 length: 13 amino acids. CDR3 in DNA: TGTGCCAGCGGACTAGCGGCCTCCTACGAGCAGTACTTC. This codes for CASGLAASYEQYF.